These 20 T cell receptor beta chains were all obtained from the same sample, sequenced in a study of immune characterization of retroperitoneal liposarcoma. TCRdb analysed the PCR reads with MiXCR anew, one entry per CDR3 protein. The table lists several thousand distinct CDR3 sequences, around 29% of them singletons. Specimen: blood. These receptors came from a male donor with retroperitoneal liposarcoma.

This clonotype turned up a few times. The chain employs TRBV6-4 and TRBJ2-2, with 9 bases identical to TRBD2. Germline CDR1 is MRHNA and CDR2 is SNTAGT. Germline trimming cut 0 bases from V and 4 bases from J; bases unmatched to any gene: 0. There are 15 residues in the CDR3. The CDR3 bases are TGTGCCAGCAGTGACTCTAGCGGGAGCACCGGGGAGCTGTTTTTT. Its protein is CASSDSSGSTGELFF.

This chain joins TRBV3-1 and TRBJ2-2; D is unclear. Per the germline V gene, CDR1 is LGHDT and CDR2 is YNNKEL (reference sequence). This CDR3 has 11 amino acids. V was trimmed by 8 bases and J by 1 base, leaving 2 bases between them. The CDR3 DNA reads as TGTGCCAGCGAGAACACCGGGGAGCTGTTTTTT. This encodes CASENTGELFF.

This clonotype was recorded only once. V and J are TRBV27 and TRBJ2-7, with 9 bases lining up with TRBD2. The CDR3 loop spans 16 amino acids. Germline V lookup: CDR1 MNHEY, CDR2 SMNVEV (reference sequence). V lost 4 bases to trimming and J lost 3 bases; unmatched junction nucleotides: 10. The CDR3 region is CASSSGGSGSVYEQYF. CDR3 DNA: TGTGCCAGCAGTTCAGGCGGTAGCGGGAGCGTCTACGAGCAGTACTTC.

V is TRBV6-1 and J is TRBJ2-1, with TRBD2 matching over 11 bases. With the DNA end fitting TRBJ2-7 better, the J assignment may be wrong. Germline V gives CDR1 MNHNS, CDR2 SASEGT. This CDR3 has 16 residues. Here the CDR3 reads CASRIRLAGGPNEQYF. The CDR3 DNA reads as TGTGCCAGCAGAATCCGCTTAGCGGGAGGGCCGAACGAGCAGTACTTC.

Many counts were recorded for this clonotype. This sequence joins TRBV5-6 and TRBJ2-1; TRBD1 might be the D (5 bases). The CDR3 sequence is 13 residues long. Per the germline V gene, CDR1 is SGHDT and CDR2 is YYEEEE. Trimming cost V 2 bases and J 10 bases, with 13 bases left between them. CDR3: CASSFMGKGEQFF. CDR3 bases: TGTGCCAGCAGCTTTATGGGGAAGGGGGAGCAGTTCTTC.

The V and J genes are TRBV6-6 and TRBJ2-1; 10 bases map to TRBD1. The end of the DNA aligns better with TRBJ2-7, so the J call may be wrong. This CDR3 is 17 amino acids long. CDR1 and CDR2 (germline): MNHNY, SVGAGI (reference sequence). The CDR3 sequence is CASRGRQGASSVYEQYF. For the CDR3, the DNA is TGTGCCAGCAGGGGACGACAGGGGGCGAGTTCGGTCTACGAGCAGTACTTC.

J is TRBJ2-1 and V is TRBV5-5; 9 bases line up with TRBD2. J lost 4 bases, V lost 0 bases, and 2 bases had no gene match. CDR1 and CDR2 (germline): SGHKS, YYEKEE (reference sequence). The CDR3 contains 15 residues. The chain's CDR3 is CASSLDLAGYNEQFF. The DNA for the CDR3 is TGTGCCAGCAGCTTGGATCTAGCGGGATACAATGAGCAGTTCTTC.

This clonotype was detected many times. V usage is TRBV4-1 and J usage is TRBJ2-4, with 8 bases aligning to TRBD2. The germline gives CDR1 MGHRA, CDR2 YSYEKL. The CDR3 is 18 residues long. With 0 bases clipped from V and 0 bases from J, the junction kept 7 bases outside the gene matches. The CDR3 region has the DNA TGCGCCAGCAGCCAAGACCCTGCGGGGGGAATAGCCAAAAACATTCAGTACTTC. Translating it yields CASSQDPAGGIAKNIQYF.

This clonotype was observed many times. This rearrangement joins TRBV7-3 to TRBJ2-2; D not certain. Trimming removed 3 bases at V and 4 bases at J, with 3 bases between. CDR1 and CDR2 from the germline V gene are SGHTA and FQGTGA. This CDR3 region has 12 residues. The CDR3 region is CASSFSTGELFF. The CDR3 region has the DNA TGTGCCAGCAGCTTCTCCACCGGGGAGCTGTTTTTT.

V usage is TRBV4-1 and J usage is TRBJ2-3; TRBD2 aligns across 7 bases. CDR3 length: 15 amino acids. The J segment lost 0 bases and the V segment lost 3 bases, leaving 3 bases of the junction unmatched. Germline V gene lookup returns CDR1 MGHRA and CDR2 YSYEKL. The CDR3 bases are TGCGCCAGCAGCCAGAGAGCGGGAAGCACAGATACGCAGTATTTT. Its translation: CASSQRAGSTDTQYF.

The J gene is TRBJ2-1, the V gene TRBV9, with 10 bases aligning to TRBD2. V gave up 1 base and J gave up 0 bases; unmatched junction bases: 10. Germline CDR1 and CDR2: SGDLS and YYNGEE. The length of the CDR3 is 19 residues. The CDR3 sequence: CASSVYGSGGSSSYNEQFF. CDR3 DNA: TGTGCCAGCAGCGTATATGGTAGCGGGGGGTCGAGCTCCTACAATGAGCAGTTCTTC.

This clonotype was found many times. V and J are TRBV10-3 and TRBJ2-5; tentative D call: TRBD2 (5 bases). Germline assignment: CDR1 ENHRY and CDR2 SYGVKD. Trimming left V 6 bases short and J 0 bases short, with 8 bases between. The CDR3 loop spans 13 amino acids. The DNA of the CDR3 is TGTGCCATCAGCCTAGCTTACCAAGAGACCCAGTACTTC. Amino acids: CAISLAYQETQYF.

This clonotype occurred many times. In DNA form, the CDR3 reads TGTGCCAGCAGCTTTAAGTTGACAGGGTCTGGAAACACCATATATTTT. The encoded protein is CASSFKLTGSGNTIYF. The rearrangement uses TRBV7-2 and TRBJ1-3, with 7 bases fitting TRBD1. The CDR3 consists of 16 residues. V dropped 3 bases and J dropped 1; count of bases not matched to a gene: 6. Germline V gene sequence: CDR1 SGHTA, CDR2 FQGNSA.

This clonotype was recorded many times. V is TRBV12-5 and J is TRBJ2-7; D gene uncertain. This CDR3 is 17 amino acids long. The V and J ends lost 0 bases and 3 bases respectively, with 18 bases between them. The germline gives CDR1 LGHNT, CDR2 FRNRAP. The CDR3 here is CASGLVKRTLSHYEQYF. CDR3 DNA sequence: TGTGCTAGTGGTTTGGTAAAACGGACCCTCTCCCACTACGAGCAGTACTTC.

A few counts support this clonotype. This rearrangement joins TRBV9 to TRBJ2-2, with 12 positions matching TRBD2. The CDR3 has 19 amino acids. Losses at the gene ends were 1 base for V and 1 base for J; bases not matched to a gene: 8. CDR1 and CDR2 (germline): SGDLS, YYNGEE. The CDR3 region is CASSVSLAGLAGNTGELFF. Written as DNA, the CDR3 is TGTGCCAGCAGCGTATCGCTGGCGGGACTAGCGGGGAACACCGGGGAGCTGTTTTTT.

The chain carries TRBV2 and TRBJ2-5; no clear D. With the DNA end fitting TRBJ2-7 better, the J assignment may be wrong. Germline V lookup: CDR1 SNHLY, CDR2 FYNNEI. There are 12 residues in the CDR3. Here the CDR3 reads CASNLRSYEQYF. CDR3 bases: TGTGCCAGCAACCTCCGATCCTACGAGCAGTACTTC.

This clonotype was recorded many times. V and J are TRBV11-2 and TRBJ2-1; D gene ambiguous. CDR3 length: 12 amino acids. CDR1 and CDR2 (germline): SGHAT, FQNNGV. The V end lost 1 base, the J end lost 7 bases, and 5 bases lay between the germline ends. CDR3 amino acids: CASSLGRNEQFF. The CDR3, as DNA: TGTGCCAGCAGCTTAGGGCGGAATGAGCAGTTCTTC.

This clonotype is classed as medium-sized. The chain uses TRBV12-3 or TRBV12-4 and TRBJ2-1; no definite D call. Trimming removed 5 bases at V and 0 bases at J, with 11 bases between. The CDR3 consists of 15 residues. The CDR3 sequence: CASSETPNSYNEQFF. The CDR3 DNA sequence: TGTGCCAGCAGTGAAACTCCAAACTCCTACAATGAGCAGTTCTTC.

The V gene is TRBV6-6, the J gene TRBJ1-1; no reliable D call. CDR3 length equals 15 residues. V lost 5 bases and J 2 bases, leaving 15 bases between the germline ends. Looked up from germline, CDR1 is MNHNY and CDR2 is SVGAGI (reference sequence). CDR3 amino acids: CASSRTANLNTEAFF. CDR3 nucleotide sequence: TGTGCCAGCAGTCGGACTGCGAATCTAAACACTGAAGCTTTCTTT.

The chain employs TRBV27 and TRBJ1-1; D is ambiguous. Germline V CDR1 and CDR2: MNHEY, SMNVEV (reference sequence). The CDR3 covers 13 residues. Trimming stripped 3 bases from V and 6 bases from J, with 11 bases between. The CDR3 spells CASSLVVGAEAFF. The CDR3 DNA sequence: TGTGCCAGCAGTTTGGTAGTTGGGGCTGAAGCTTTCTTT.